This T cell receptor beta chain comes out of a study of response to subunit inactivated influenza vaccine. In regard to this clonotype: Its antigen remains unknown.

Study-level findings and limits: Researchers suggested that each seasonal influenza vaccination recruits few new T cells.

The germline V and J ends were trimmed by 3 bases and 4 bases, with 7 bases remaining between them. The CDR3 consists of 12 residues. TCRdb ran MiXCR on the RT-PCR reads and lists one entry per CDR3 protein. The repertoire holds 550,000 to 800,000 distinct CDR3 sequences, with about 14% as singletons. Sequenced here: PBMCs from blood, sampled roughly 15 days before vaccination. This chain joins TRBV12-3 or TRBV12-4 and TRBJ2-7; D is unclear. The receptor's source is a man between 45 and 60 years old who received an inactivated influenza vaccine. The CDR3 reads CASSFGRYEQYF. The CDR3 coding sequence is TGTGCCAGCAGTTTCGGCCGTTACGAGCAGTACTTC.